The sequence of this TCR beta chain was determined in a study of blood T cell repertoires in COVID-19. Study-level information: Samples came from the United States, Italy and Spain, spanning acute and convalescent COVID-19. PBMCs, B-cell-depleted T cells, or T cells provided the cDNA or gDNA that made up the material.

This clone was seen a few times. In the authors' methods: Amplification of reference gene primers provided the estimated nucleated cell counts. Assay used: immunoSEQ multiplex PCR; TCRdb lists only in-frame clones, some missing. V and J calls and clone size are as listed in that table; D and trimming were resolved from the DNA. The repertoire holds 500,000 to 600,000 clones, around 90% seen once, with roughly 8% in the top ten. The Seattle patients joined while their infection was active and were tracked longitudinally afterward. Germline V gene sequence: CDR1 SNHLY, CDR2 FYNNEI. The CDR3 length is 14 residues. The V gene end was trimmed by 6 bases and the J gene end by 1 base; junction bases not matched to a gene: 5.

The TCR sequence derives from a woman aged 45-65 years with COVID-19, enrolled during active disease. This sequence joins TRBV2 and TRBJ1-1; 7 bases agree with TRBD1. What was sequenced was peripheral blood. The CDR3 sequence is CASSYRTGNTEAFF. CDR3 DNA sequence: TGTGCCAGCAGCTACCGGACAGGGAACACTGAAGCTTTCTTT.